This T cell receptor beta chain was observed in a study of blood T cell repertoires in COVID-19. The germline V and J ends were trimmed by 5 bases and 2 bases, with 11 bases remaining between them. The CDR3 runs to 14 residues. Per the germline V gene, CDR1 is MDHEN and CDR2 is SYDVKM. TCRdb keeps only in-frame clones here, not all; method: immunoSEQ multiplex PCR. The sample shows 250,000 to 300,000 clones, roughly 85% of them seen only once. The sequenced sample consisted of peripheral blood. The origin of this receptor is a man over 45 with active or convalescent COVID-19. The rearrangement links TRBV28 to TRBJ2-3, with a tentative D call TRBD2 (6 bases). The CDR3 DNA is TGTGCCAGCAGTCCAGCGGGTCTCACAGATACGCAGTATTTT. Amino acids: CASSPAGLTDTQYF.